A single sample is the source of the 21 T cell receptor beta chains below, sequenced in a study of T cell responses to AZD1222 COVID-19 vaccine. Only in-frame clones appear in the TCRdb table, and some are missing; sequencing was by immunoSEQ multiplex PCR. The profile shows 150,000 to 200,000 clones, roughly 90% of them singletons. The source was peripheral blood, collected 28 days after the second AZD1222 dose. These receptors were obtained from an adult who received the AZD1222 COVID-19 vaccine.

This chain connects TRBV6-5 to TRBJ1-2; the match to TRBD1 covers 8 bases. The V segment lost 6 bases and the J segment 14 bases; nucleotides outside the gene matches: 11. There are 12 residues in the CDR3. Germline V lookup: CDR1 MNHEY, CDR2 SVGAGI. The CDR3 sequence: CASRLPDRGRTF. DNA for the CDR3: TGTGCCAGCAGATTACCCGACAGGGGCCGTACCTTC.

The chain carries TRBV6-2 or TRBV6-3 and TRBJ1-2, with unresolved D. Trimming stripped 4 bases from V and 4 bases from J, with 4 bases between. The CDR3 runs 11 residues. Germline V gene lookup returns CDR1 MNHEY and CDR2 SVGEGT. The CDR3, as DNA: TGTGCCAGCAGTTCCTCCTATGGCTACACCTTC. Its protein product is CASSSSYGYTF.

The V gene is TRBV10-2, the J gene TRBJ2-3; 8 bases are shared with TRBD2. Germline values: CDR1 WSHSY, CDR2 SAAADI. This CDR3 is 13 amino acids long. CDR3: CATLAGATDTQYF. DNA for the CDR3: TGCGCGACCCTAGCGGGCGCAACAGATACGCAGTATTTT.

CDR3 sequence reads: CASRGDSRNTEAFF. Here the CDR3 DNA reads TGTGCCAGCAGGGGGGACTCCCGGAACACTGAAGCTTTCTTT. This chain uses TRBV2 with TRBJ1-1, with a weak D call TRBD1 (5 bases). In germline, CDR1 is SNHLY, CDR2 FYNNEI. This CDR3 spans 14 amino acids. Trimming pared 6 bases from V and 1 base from J, leaving 12 bases between.

The chain joins TRBV5-5 to TRBJ1-5; D unresolved. Trimming shortened V by 2 bases and J by 7 bases, and 10 bases separated the two germline ends. CDR1 SGHKS and CDR2 YYEKEE come from the germline V gene (reference sequence). The CDR3 contains 13 residues. For the CDR3, the DNA is TGTGCCAGCAGCTTCGCCCTCTGGCAGCCCCAGCATTTT. As protein: CASSFALWQPQHF.

The chain's CDR3 is CASSISGSGLWNEQFF. The CDR3 nucleotides are TGTGCCAGTAGTATTAGCGGGAGTGGGTTATGGAATGAGCAGTTCTTC. The chain has TRBV19 and TRBJ2-1, with TRBD2 matching over 9 bases. The CDR3 loop spans 16 amino acids. Germline CDR1 LNHDA, CDR2 SQIVND (reference sequence). J lost 7 bases, V lost 3 bases, and 10 bases had no gene match. The full variable domain, completed using reference TRBV19 and TRBJ2-1, is DGGITQSPKYLFRKEGQNVTLSCEQNLNHDAMYWYRQDPGQGLRLIYYSQIVNDFQKGDIAEGYSVSREKKESFPLTVTSAQKNPTAFYLCASSISGSGLWNEQFFGPGTRLTVL.

This clone was counted a single time. This chain uses TRBV7-2 with TRBJ1-5; TRBD1 matches at 9 bases. The CDR3 is 17 amino acids. CDR1 and CDR2 (germline): SGHTA, FQGNSA. V lost 5 bases, J lost 1 base, and 9 bases stayed unmatched. CDR3 loop: CASSPYRGLGSNQPQHF. The CDR3 DNA is TGTGCCAGCAGCCCGTACAGGGGGCTTGGAAGCAATCAGCCCCAGCATTTT.

The V gene is TRBV5-1, the J gene TRBJ2-5; perhaps TRBD2 as D (5 bases). The CDR3 consists of 18 residues. Germline CDR1 SGHRS, CDR2 YFSETQ. Trimming pared 1 base from V and 6 bases from J, leaving 25 bases between. CDR3 sequence: CASSLYQGSLTGMKTQYF. Written as DNA, the CDR3 is TGCGCCAGCAGCTTGTACCAAGGGAGCCTCACGGGAATGAAGACCCAGTACTTC.

A single count supports this clone. The chain employs TRBV13 and TRBJ2-1; possibly TRBD1 for D (5 bases). CDR1 and CDR2 from the germline V gene are PRHDT and FYEKMQ (reference sequence). The CDR3 sequence is 16 residues long. V was trimmed by 2 bases and J by 2 bases, leaving 13 bases between them. The CDR3 loop is CASSLHGAGTYNEQFF. The CDR3 coding sequence is TGTGCCAGCAGCTTACATGGGGCAGGAACCTACAATGAGCAGTTCTTC.

CDR3 region: CASSRQGNTIYF. The CDR3 nucleotides are TGTGCCAGTAGCCGTCAGGGAAACACCATATATTTT. V usage is TRBV19 and J usage is TRBJ1-3; no reliable D call. The CDR3 is made up of 12 amino acids. From germline, CDR1 is LNHDA and CDR2 SQIVND (reference sequence). The V end lost 6 bases, the J end lost 4 bases, and 7 bases lay between the germline ends.

The chain recombines TRBV7-2 with TRBJ2-2; maybe TRBD1 (6 bases). CDR3 size: 16 residues. V was trimmed by 5 bases and J by 5 bases, leaving 18 bases between them. Germline lookup yields CDR1 SGHTA and CDR2 FQGNSA. In DNA form, the CDR3 reads TGTGCCAGCAGCCACCGACCGGGCAGGGGAACCGGGGAGCTGTTTTTT. Translated, it gives CASSHRPGRGTGELFF.

This chain uses TRBV15 with TRBJ1-2; maybe TRBD1 (5 bases). Per germline, CDR1 LNHNV and CDR2 YYDKDF (reference sequence). The CDR3 consists of 16 residues. With 0 bases removed from V and 4 bases from J, the gap between germline ends came to 15 bases. Written as DNA, the CDR3 is TGTGCCACCAGCAGAGATTCGGACGGGGGGAGCTATGGCTACACCTTC. Protein: CATSRDSDGGSYGYTF.

The gene calls are TRBV18 and TRBJ2-4; D might be TRBD1 or TRBD2, each matching 5 bases. V lost 0 bases and J 0 bases, leaving 15 bases between the germline ends. CDR1 and CDR2 from the germline V gene are KGHSH and LQKENI. The CDR3 contains 18 residues. The CDR3 coding sequence is TGTGCCAGCTCACCACCTACAAGGGTGGGGGTAGCCAAAAACATTCAGTACTTC. This codes for CASSPPTRVGVAKNIQYF.

This clone came up once. The chain employs TRBV27 and TRBJ2-1, with D possibly called TRBD1 or TRBD2 (5 bases each). CDR1 is MNHEY, CDR2 SMNVEV, per germline (reference sequence). V dropped 1 base and J dropped 4 bases, with 20 bases sitting between them. The CDR3 is 18 residues long. In DNA form, the CDR3 reads TGTGCCAGCAGTTTATATCCCGGGGCGCAGCCCCCTTACAATGAGCAGTTCTTC. Its translation is CASSLYPGAQPPYNEQFF.

The chain couples TRBV19 to TRBJ2-3; tentatively, D is TRBD1 or TRBD2 (5 bases each). This CDR3 spans 14 amino acids. Trimming shortened V by 3 bases and J by 1 base, and 8 bases separated the two germline ends. In germline, CDR1 is LNHDA, CDR2 SQIVND (reference sequence). In DNA form, the CDR3 reads TGTGCCAGTAGTATGGGGACCCGCACAGATACGCAGTATTTT. Its protein is CASSMGTRTDTQYF.

V gene TRBV3-1 (or the pseudogene TRBV3-2) combines with J gene TRBJ1-2; 7 positions match TRBD1. Germline trimming cut 6 bases from V and 5 bases from J; bases unmatched to any gene: 12. The CDR3 consists of 15 residues. CDR1 and CDR2 from the germline V gene are LGHDT and YNNKEL (reference sequence). In DNA form, the CDR3 reads TGTGCCAGCAGTAAGAAACCCACAGGGGAGTATGGCTACACCTTC. The encoded protein is CASSKKPTGEYGYTF.

This rearrangement joins TRBV30 to TRBJ1-6, with TRBD1 matching 11 bases. Trimming cost V 5 bases and J 9 bases; bases outside gene matches: 6. The CDR3 sequence is 14 residues long. Germline V gives CDR1 GTSNPN, CDR2 SVGIG (reference sequence). CDR3 nucleotides: TGTGCCTGGGGAGAGGACAGGGGGCTTTCACCCCTCCACTTT. It is translated as CAWGEDRGLSPLHF. The full variable domain, with the rest looked up from reference TRBV30 and TRBJ1-6, is SQTIHQWPATLVQPVGSPLSLECTVEGTSNPNLYWYRQAAGRGLQLLFYSVGIGQISSEVPQNLSASRPQDRQFILSSKKLLLSDSGFYLCAWGEDRGLSPLHFGNGTRLTVT.

The chain combines TRBV10-3 with TRBJ1-5; D is unresolved. Germline lookup yields CDR1 ENHRY and CDR2 SYGVKD. Trimming took 3 bases from V and 2 from J, leaving 5 bases between them. This CDR3 is 13 amino acids long. The CDR3 loop reads CAISEHGNQPQHF. CDR3 bases: TGTGCCATCAGTGAACACGGCAATCAGCCCCAGCATTTT.

This rearrangement joins TRBV5-1 to TRBJ1-1; D might be TRBD1 (6 bases). Trimming took off 0 bases at V and 6 bases at J, with 15 bases between the two ends. Germline CDR1 and CDR2: SGHRS and YFSETQ. The CDR3 is 15 amino acids. The CDR3 DNA sequence: TGCGCCAGCAGCTTGGATAGTCAGGGGAGACCTGAAGCTTTCTTT. Amino acids: CASSLDSQGRPEAFF. Filled out from reference TRBV5-1 and TRBJ1-1, the complete variable domain reads KAGVTQTPRYLIKTRGQQVTLSCSPISGHRSVSWYQQTPGQGLQFLFEYFSETQRNKGNFPGRFSGRQFSNSRSEMNVSTLELGDSALYLCASSLDSQGRPEAFFGQGTRLTVV.

V gene TRBV18 combines with J gene TRBJ2-7, with 13 bases matching TRBD2. Germline CDR1 and CDR2: KGHSH and LQKENI. The CDR3 spans 19 residues. Germline trimming cut 3 bases from V and 0 bases from J; bases unmatched to any gene: 11. CDR3 region: CASSPLSRTSGGTSYEQYF. The CDR3 bases are TGTGCCAGCTCACCCCTTTCACGGACTAGCGGGGGAACCTCCTACGAGCAGTACTTC.

The gene calls are TRBV19 and TRBJ2-2; D is uncertain. This CDR3 comprises 13 residues. Germline values: CDR1 LNHDA, CDR2 SQIVND (reference sequence). With 5 bases removed from V and 1 base from J, the gap between germline ends came to 5 bases. CDR3 loop: CASSWQNTGELFF. The CDR3 DNA is TGTGCCAGTAGTTGGCAGAACACCGGGGAGCTGTTTTTT.